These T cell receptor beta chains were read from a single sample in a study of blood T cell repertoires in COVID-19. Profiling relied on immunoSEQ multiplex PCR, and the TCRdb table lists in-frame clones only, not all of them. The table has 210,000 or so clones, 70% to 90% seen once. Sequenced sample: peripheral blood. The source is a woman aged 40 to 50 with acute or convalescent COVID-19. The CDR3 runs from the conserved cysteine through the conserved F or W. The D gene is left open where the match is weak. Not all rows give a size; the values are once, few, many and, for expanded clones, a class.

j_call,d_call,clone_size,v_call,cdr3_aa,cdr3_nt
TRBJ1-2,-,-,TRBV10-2,CASSELAGSYGGYTF,TGCGCCAGCAGTGAGTTGGCAGGGTCGTATGGTGGCTACACCTTC
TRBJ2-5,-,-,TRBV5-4,CASSLNRGRGETQYF,TGTGCCAGCAGTCTGAATCGGGGGAGAGGCGAGACCCAGTACTTC
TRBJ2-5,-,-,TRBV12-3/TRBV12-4,CASSLWPRETQYF,TGTGCCAGCAGTTTGTGGCCCCGCGAGACCCAGTACTTC
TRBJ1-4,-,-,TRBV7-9,CASSLRPRDSNEKLFF,TGTGCCAGCAGCTTACGCCCCCGGGACTCAAATGAAAAACTGTTTTTT
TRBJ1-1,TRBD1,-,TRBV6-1,CASSDGPGQGNTEAFF,TGTGCCAGCAGTGACGGACCGGGACAGGGTAACACTGAAGCTTTCTTT
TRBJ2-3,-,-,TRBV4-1,CASSQVGGNWADTQYF,TGCGCCAGCAGCCAAGTAGGAGGGAACTGGGCAGATACGCAGTATTTT
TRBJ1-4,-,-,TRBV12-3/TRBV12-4,CASLLEGVEKLFF,TGTGCCAGCCTACTAGAGGGGGTCGAAAAACTGTTTTTT
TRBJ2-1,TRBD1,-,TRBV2,CASSEPGQGENEQFF,TGTGCCAGCAGCGAACCGGGACAGGGGGAAAATGAGCAGTTCTTC
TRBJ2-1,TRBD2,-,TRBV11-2,CASSPLAGDSYNEQFF,TGTGCCAGCAGCCCATTAGCGGGGGACTCCTACAATGAGCAGTTCTTC
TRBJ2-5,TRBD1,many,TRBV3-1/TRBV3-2,CASSLRGQGSQETQYF,TGTGCCAGCAGCCTTCGGGGACAGGGGTCCCAAGAGACCCAGTACTTC
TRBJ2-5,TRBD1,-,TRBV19,CASSIEGWTGEKTQYF,TGTGCCAGTAGTATAGAAGGTTGGACAGGGGAGAAGACCCAGTACTTC
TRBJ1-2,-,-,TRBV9,CASSVVLGAGGYTF,TGTGCCAGCAGCGTAGTTTTGGGAGCGGGTGGCTACACCTTC
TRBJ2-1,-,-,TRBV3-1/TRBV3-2,CASVKYNEQFF,TGTGCCAGCGTCAAATACAATGAGCAGTTCTTC
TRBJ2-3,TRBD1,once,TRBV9,CASSVRDRGPDTQYF,TGTGCCAGCAGCGTCCGGGACAGGGGCCCAGATACGCAGTATTTT
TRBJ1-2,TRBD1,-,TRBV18,CASSPGQNRGYGYTF,TGTGCCAGCTCACCGGGACAGAATAGAGGGTATGGCTACACCTTC
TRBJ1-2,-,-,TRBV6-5,CASTPGQSYGYTF,TGTGCCAGCACCCCTGGACAGAGCTATGGCTACACCTTC
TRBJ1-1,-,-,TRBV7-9,CASSLRGDGTEAFF,TGTGCCAGCAGCTTAAGGGGCGACGGCACTGAAGCTTTCTTT
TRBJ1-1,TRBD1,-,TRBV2,CASRTGTGASEAFF,TGTGCCAGCAGGACTGGGACAGGGGCAAGTGAAGCTTTCTTT